This entry lists 22 T cell receptor beta chains sequenced from one sample in a study of OX40 agonist ivuxolimab in advanced cancers. Profiled with immunoSEQ multiplex PCR; TCRdb holds only in-frame clones, not every one. The sample lists about 82,000 clones; roughly 90% were seen once. This specimen was CD4+ or CD8+ T cells sorted from blood, taken in a trial of the OX40 agonist ivuxolimab. These receptors came from an adult with an advanced solid tumor such as melanoma, head and neck, liver or kidney cancer.

V gene TRBV4-3 combines with J gene TRBJ1-2, with a tentative D call TRBD1 (6 bases). CDR1 and CDR2 from the germline V gene are LGHNA and YSLEER. The V end lost 0 bases, the J end lost 2 bases, and 13 bases lay between the germline ends. The CDR3 has 16 residues. CDR3 amino acids: CASSQDYGTLNYGYTF. For the CDR3, the DNA is TGCGCCAGCAGCCAAGATTATGGGACACTCAACTATGGCTACACCTTC.

The chain couples TRBV7-2 to TRBJ2-7, with D hard to call. The V gene's germline CDR1 is SGHTA and CDR2 FQGNSA. The CDR3 extends over 16 amino acids. V lost 1 base, J lost 1 base, and 14 bases lay in between. This CDR3 reads CASSLVVTDGSYEQYF. CDR3 DNA: TGTGCCAGCAGCTTAGTCGTAACCGACGGTTCCTACGAGCAGTACTTC.

The chain combines TRBV5-4 with TRBJ1-2; TRBD1 is a possible D gene (5 bases). This CDR3 is 14 amino acids long. Germline values: CDR1 SGHNT, CDR2 YYREEE (reference sequence). V lost 1 base and J lost 0, with 7 bases in between. CDR3 protein: CASSLRGTNYGYTF. DNA of the CDR3: TGTGCCAGCAGCTTGAGGGGTACTAACTATGGCTACACCTTC. Full variable domain (rest looked up from reference TRBV5-4 and TRBJ1-2): ETGVTQSPTHLIKTRGQQVTLRCSSQSGHNTVSWYQQALGQGPQFIFQYYREEENGRGNFPPRFSGLQFPNYSSELNVNALELDDSALYLCASSLRGTNYGYTFGSGTRLTVV.

V and J are TRBV6-5 and TRBJ2-1; 9 bases line up with TRBD1. The junction had 3 bases not matched to a gene; V was cut back by 4 bases and J by 5 bases. Per germline, CDR1 MNHEY and CDR2 SVGAGI. The CDR3 totals 14 residues. The CDR3 here is CASSSWDRDNEQFF. The DNA of the CDR3 is TGTGCCAGCAGTTCGTGGGACAGGGACAATGAGCAGTTCTTC.

The chain employs TRBV19 and TRBJ1-3; TRBD1 might be the D (6 bases). The CDR3 loop spans 13 amino acids. V lost 10 bases to trimming and J lost 4 bases, with 14 bases between them. Germline V lookup: CDR1 LNHDA, CDR2 SQIVND (reference sequence). The CDR3 reads CATADQGGNTIYF. CDR3 DNA sequence: TGTGCCACCGCGGATCAGGGGGGAAACACCATATATTTT.

The chain combines TRBV5-1 with TRBJ2-7, with TRBD2 as a possible D gene (6 bases). The germline V gene encodes CDR1 SGHRS and CDR2 YFSETQ. The CDR3 contains 16 residues. The V end lost 0 bases, the J end lost 3 bases, and 16 bases lay between the germline ends. For the CDR3, the DNA is TGCGCCAGCAGCTTGGGGGCGGGACTCTCATTCTACGAGCAGTACTTC. Its protein product is CASSLGAGLSFYEQYF.

Only one count was recorded for this clone. The gene calls are TRBV19 and TRBJ2-3, with TRBD2 identical over 8 bases. The CDR3 totals 14 residues. Trimming cost V 5 bases and J 8 bases; bases outside gene matches: 9. CDR1 and CDR2 from the germline V gene are LNHDA and SQIVND (reference sequence). This chain's CDR3 is CASSRAGGRGTQYF. As DNA, the CDR3 is TGTGCCAGTAGTCGCGCGGGGGGCCGGGGTACGCAGTATTTT.

This chain connects TRBV28 to TRBJ1-4; D may be TRBD1 (5 bases). V was pared by 6 bases and J by 5 bases, with 13 bases between. There are 14 residues in the CDR3. Germline CDR1 reads MDHEN; CDR2 reads SYDVKM. The chain's CDR3 is CASSPGTPNEKLFF. CDR3 bases: TGTGCCAGCAGCCCCGGGACCCCAAATGAAAAACTGTTTTTT.

This clone appeared a single time. The chain uses TRBV18 and TRBJ2-5, with 8 bases that match TRBD1. The germline gives CDR1 KGHSH, CDR2 LQKENI. J lost 3 bases, V lost 8 bases, and 8 bases had no gene match. The CDR3 is 14 amino acids. The CDR3 coding sequence is TGTGCCAGCACCACTCAGGGGGCAAAAGAGACCCAGTACTTC. Amino acids: CASTTQGAKETQYF.

In its sample, this clone was seen a few times. The CDR3 DNA follows: TGTGCCAGCAGATTAGCCGCTGAGCAGTTCTTC. Its translation is CASRLAAEQFF. The V and J genes are TRBV6-5 and TRBJ2-1; D call uncertain. Germline CDR1 is MNHEY and CDR2 is SVGAGI. There are 11 residues in the CDR3. V was cut by 6 bases and J by 9 bases, with 9 bases left in between.

The chain carries TRBV5-1 and TRBJ2-5, with a tentative D call TRBD2 (5 bases). The germline CDR1 and CDR2 sequences are SGHRS and YFSETQ. The V and J ends lost 5 bases and 1 base respectively, with 15 bases between them. The CDR3 consists of 15 residues. CDR3 sequence reads: CASSSLAPIQETQYF. The CDR3 coding sequence is TGCGCCAGCAGTTCTTTAGCGCCCATCCAAGAGACCCAGTACTTC.

V usage is TRBV5-1 and J usage is TRBJ2-1; a weak D match, TRBD1 (6 bases). The V end lost 3 bases, the J end lost 5 bases, and 18 bases lay between the germline ends. The CDR3 covers 16 residues. The germline V gene encodes CDR1 SGHRS and CDR2 YFSETQ. This CDR3 reads CASSWPSGTMNNEQFF. The CDR3, as DNA: TGCGCCAGCAGCTGGCCTTCCGGGACAATGAACAATGAGCAGTTCTTC. The variable domain in full, with the rest retrieved from reference TRBV5-1 and TRBJ2-1, is KAGVTQTPRYLIKTRGQQVTLSCSPISGHRSVSWYQQTPGQGLQFLFEYFSETQRNKGNFPGRFSGRQFSNSRSEMNVSTLELGDSALYLCASSWPSGTMNNEQFFGPGTRLTVL.

J is TRBJ2-5 and V is TRBV30; D call uncertain. Germline CDR1 reads GTSNPN; CDR2 reads SVGIG (reference sequence). The CDR3 length is 13 residues. Trimming left V 0 bases short and J 5 bases short, with 10 bases between. The CDR3, as DNA: TGTGCCTGGAGTGTCCCATGGGGTGAGACCCAGTACTTC. This encodes CAWSVPWGETQYF. The entire variable domain, with the rest obtained from reference TRBV30 and TRBJ2-5, is as follows: SQTIHQWPATLVQPVGSPLSLECTVEGTSNPNLYWYRQAAGRGLQLLFYSVGIGQISSEVPQNLSASRPQDRQFILSSKKLLLSDSGFYLCAWSVPWGETQYFGPGTRLLVL.

The V call is TRBV5-1, the J call TRBJ1-5, with a tentative D call TRBD1 (6 bases). CDR1 and CDR2 from the germline V gene are SGHRS and YFSETQ. Trimming took 7 bases from V and 3 from J, leaving 14 bases between them. This CDR3 is built from 14 residues. CDR3 sequence (DNA): TGCGCCAGCGGGGTGGCAGGGGTCAATCAGCCCCAGCATTTT. Protein: CASGVAGVNQPQHF.

The rearrangement joins TRBV10-1 to TRBJ2-3; D gene unclear. The germline V and J ends were trimmed by 0 bases and 1 base, with 8 bases remaining between them. Germline CDR1 reads WNHNN; CDR2 reads SYGVQD (reference sequence). The CDR3 sequence is 15 residues long. DNA of the CDR3: TGCGCCAGCAGTGAGTCCCCAGGCCGCACAGATACGCAGTATTTT. It encodes CASSESPGRTDTQYF.

This chain links TRBV7-2 with TRBJ2-5; 8 bases fit TRBD1. Germline V CDR1 and CDR2: SGHTA, FQGNSA. The V segment lost 4 bases and the J segment 5 bases; nucleotides outside the gene matches: 3. The CDR3 extends over 13 amino acids. CDR3 bases: TGTGCCAGCAGCTCGGACAGGGATGAGACCCAGTACTTC. Translated, it gives CASSSDRDETQYF.

Worth noting for this clone: The same CDR3 can be traced to other DNA sequences in this sample. The gene calls are TRBV7-3 and TRBJ2-2; TRBD1 aligns across 8 bases. CDR1 and CDR2 from the germline V gene are SGHTA and FQGTGA. The CDR3 covers 18 residues. V was pared by 0 bases and J by 7 bases, with 13 bases of the junction left unmatched. CDR3 sequence: CASSLTQRVTGGLGELFF. Here the CDR3 DNA reads TGTGCCAGCAGCTTAACTCAAAGGGTCACAGGGGGTCTCGGGGAGCTGTTTTTT.

The J gene is TRBJ2-2, the V gene TRBV5-1; no clear D. There are 14 residues in the CDR3. Germline V gene data show CDR1 as SGHRS and CDR2 as YFSETQ. V shed 5 bases and J shed 1 base, with 9 bases lying between them. The CDR3 protein is CASRHSENTGELFF. The DNA for the CDR3 is TGCGCCAGCAGGCACTCGGAGAACACCGGGGAGCTGTTTTTT.

V usage is TRBV29-1 and J usage is TRBJ1-6; 9 bases match TRBD1. The CDR3 totals 15 residues. V dropped 2 bases and J dropped 10; count of bases not matched to a gene: 9. Per germline, CDR1 SQVTM and CDR2 ANQGSEA. As DNA, the CDR3 is TGCAGCGTTGAATGGGAAGGGACAGGGTGCTCACCCCTCCACTTT. Translation gives CSVEWEGTGCSPLHF. The full variable domain, completed using reference TRBV29-1 and TRBJ1-6, is SAVISQKPSRDICQRGTSLTIQCQVDSQVTMMFWYRQQPGQSLTLIATANQGSEATYESGFVIDKFPISRPNLTFSTLTVSNMSPEDSSIYLCSVEWEGTGCSPLHFGNGTRLTVT.

The chain employs TRBV30 and TRBJ2-7; tentatively, D is TRBD1 (6 bases). The CDR3 is 13 amino acids. Per germline, CDR1 GTSNPN and CDR2 SVGIG (reference sequence). V was clipped by 6 bases and J by 2 bases, with 14 bases between them. The CDR3 reads CACAGNRAYEQYF. DNA of the CDR3: TGTGCCTGTGCAGGAAACAGGGCCTACGAGCAGTACTTC.

In its sample, this clone was seen once. This chain joins TRBV5-6 and TRBJ1-1, with 8 bases that match TRBD1. V shed 1 base, J shed 9 bases, and the junction held 8 bases outside the gene matches. Germline CDR1 reads SGHDT; CDR2 reads YYEEEE. The CDR3 is 14 residues long. The CDR3 spells CASSLYSGQGKAFF. Here the CDR3 DNA reads TGTGCCAGCAGCTTGTACTCCGGACAGGGAAAAGCTTTCTTT. The full variable domain, in which reference TRBV5-6 and TRBJ1-1 provide the parts outside the CDR3, is DAGVTQSPTHLIKTRGQQVTLRCSPKSGHDTVSWYQQALGQGPQFIFQYYEEEERQRGNFPDRFSGHQFPNYSSELNVNALLLGDSALYLCASSLYSGQGKAFFGQGTRLTVV.

The J gene is TRBJ1-1, the V gene TRBV28; D ambiguous. CDR3 size: 15 residues. Per germline, CDR1 MDHEN and CDR2 SYDVKM. V was clipped by 8 bases and J by 0 bases, with 16 bases between them. This chain's CDR3 is CASGRSREMNTEAFF. CDR3 coding DNA: TGTGCCAGCGGTCGTTCAAGGGAAATGAACACTGAAGCTTTCTTT.